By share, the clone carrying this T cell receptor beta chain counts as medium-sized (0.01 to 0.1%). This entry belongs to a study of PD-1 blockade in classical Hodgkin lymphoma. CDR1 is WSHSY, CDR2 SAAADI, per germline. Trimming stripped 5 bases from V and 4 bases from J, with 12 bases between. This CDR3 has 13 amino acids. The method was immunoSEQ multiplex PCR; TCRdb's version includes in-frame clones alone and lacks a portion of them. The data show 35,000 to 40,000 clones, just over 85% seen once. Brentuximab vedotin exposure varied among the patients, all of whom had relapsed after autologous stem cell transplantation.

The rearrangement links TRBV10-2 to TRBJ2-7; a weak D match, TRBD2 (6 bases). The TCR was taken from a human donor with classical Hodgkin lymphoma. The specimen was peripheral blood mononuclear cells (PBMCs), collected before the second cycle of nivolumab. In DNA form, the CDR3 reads TGCGCCAGCAGTTCGGGAGATCGGTACGAGCAGTACTTC. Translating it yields CASSSGDRYEQYF.